The 30 T cell receptor beta chains presented below share a single source sample, sequenced in a study of blood T cell repertoires in COVID-19 (TCRdb year 2020). Library prep was done by the immunoSEQ multiplex PCR assay. The source is immuneACCESS, and TCRdb retained only in-frame sequences with V and J called. Part of the clones is not carried over; for the studies checked, unresolved V genes explain less than half of this, and the remainder is unexplained. Counted in this sample were around 250,000 clones; around 90% of them appeared once. The biggest ten clones account for about 9.4% of the sample. Sample: peripheral blood. The receptors originated from a woman between 70 and 85 years old with COVID-19, enrolled during active disease.

This chain joins TRBV19 and TRBJ1-5; 9 bases agree with TRBD1. CDR1 and CDR2 (germline): LNHDA, SQIVND (reference sequence). With V trimmed by 7 bases and J by 9 bases, 16 bases remained unmatched. The length of the CDR3 is 16 residues. The CDR3 DNA reads as TGTGCCAGTACCGCGGCCGGGACAGGGTATGTTTGGCCCCAGCATTTT. Protein: CASTAAGTGYVWPQHF.

The chain has TRBV30 and TRBJ2-5, with TRBD1 identical over 7 bases. The length of the CDR3 is 13 residues. Losses at the gene ends were 3 bases for V and 9 bases for J; bases not matched to a gene: 10. Germline V gene sequence: CDR1 GTSNPN, CDR2 SVGIG (reference sequence). The CDR3 region has the DNA TGTGCCTGGAGCCCGGGACAGCAAAGGCCCCAGTACTTC. Its protein is CAWSPGQQRPQYF.

The chain uses TRBV2 and TRBJ1-1, with D possibly matching TRBD1 (6 bases). Looked up from germline, CDR1 is SNHLY and CDR2 is FYNNEI. V was clipped by 6 bases and J by 2 bases, with 7 bases between them. CDR3 length: 12 amino acids. Here the CDR3 DNA reads TGTGCCAGCAGGGACAGCAACACTGAAGCTTTCTTT. Amino acids: CASRDSNTEAFF.

The chain recombines TRBV5-1 with TRBJ2-1; 8 nucleotides agree with TRBD2. V was clipped by 0 bases and J by 9 bases; unmatched bases: 8. In germline, CDR1 is SGHRS, CDR2 YFSETQ. This CDR3 is built from 15 residues. CDR3 in DNA: TGCGCCAGCAGCTTGGATGGGACTAGAAGCGGTGAGCAGTTCTTC. Protein sequence: CASSLDGTRSGEQFF.

The chain recombines TRBV28 with TRBJ2-5; no clear D. The CDR3 is 14 amino acids. The germline V and J ends were trimmed by 6 bases and 0 bases, with 11 bases remaining between them. Germline V lookup: CDR1 MDHEN, CDR2 SYDVKM. The CDR3 region has the DNA TGTGCCAGCAGGCCTACAGAGTACCAAGAGACCCAGTACTTC. Amino acid sequence: CASRPTEYQETQYF.

This clone appeared a few times. The chain recombines TRBV5-4 with TRBJ2-2; D unresolved. This CDR3 has 16 residues. V was trimmed by 4 bases and J by 1 base, leaving 14 bases between them. CDR1 SGHNT and CDR2 YYREEE come from the germline V gene (reference sequence). The CDR3: CASSRTRLQNTGELFF. The CDR3, as DNA: TGTGCCAGCAGCCGTACTCGACTGCAGAACACCGGGGAGCTGTTTTTT.

The chain carries TRBV19 and TRBJ1-1; D might be TRBD1 (5 bases). The length of the CDR3 is 14 residues. CDR1 and CDR2 (germline): LNHDA, SQIVND (reference sequence). The V gene lost 7 bases and the J gene lost 6 bases, with 18 bases spanning the gap. CDR3 in DNA: TGTGCCAGTACCCCCTCCAGGGTAGTCTCTGAAGCTTTCTTT. This sequence encodes CASTPSRVVSEAFF.

The V gene is TRBV11-3, the J gene TRBJ2-5, with TRBD2 identical over 10 bases. The CDR3 has 16 residues. The V and J ends lost 2 bases and 5 bases, in that order; junction bases with no gene match: 8. The germline CDR1 and CDR2 sequences are SGHNT and YENEEA. CDR3 sequence (DNA): TGTGCCAGCAGCTTAAGATTAGCGGGAGGTATGGAGACCCAGTACTTC. Translated, it gives CASSLRLAGGMETQYF.

CDR3 DNA: TGTGCCAGCAGCTTATCAGACAGGGCTGCTAATGAAAAACTGTTTTTT. Protein sequence: CASSLSDRAANEKLFF. The rearrangement joins TRBV7-9 to TRBJ1-4, with 7 bases that match TRBD1. The CDR3 consists of 16 residues. J gave up 3 bases and V 2 bases, and 6 bases lay outside the gene matches. Per the germline V gene, CDR1 is SEHNR and CDR2 is FQNEAQ (reference sequence).

This clone was picked up one time. V and J are TRBV6-5 and TRBJ2-7; D may be TRBD1 (6 bases). There are 14 residues in the CDR3. The V gene lost 0 bases and the J gene lost 5 bases, with 11 bases spanning the gap. The germline V gene encodes CDR1 MNHEY and CDR2 SVGAGI. CDR3 coding DNA: TGTGCCAGCAGTTACTCGCCAGGGGCGGACGAGCAGTACTTC. It codes for CASSYSPGADEQYF.

This clone has just a few counts. The rearrangement uses TRBV28 and TRBJ1-4, with 8 bases that match TRBD1. Losses at the gene ends were 5 bases for V and 7 bases for J; bases not matched to a gene: 9. The CDR3 covers 15 residues. Germline V gene lookup returns CDR1 MDHEN and CDR2 SYDVKM. The CDR3 protein is CASSHQWTGSEKLFF. The CDR3 region has the DNA TGTGCCAGCAGTCACCAATGGACAGGGAGTGAAAAACTGTTTTTT.

The chain carries TRBV6-5 and TRBJ2-2; D perhaps matches TRBD1 (6 bases). Between the trimmed V and J ends, which lost 6 bases and 1 base, there was a span of 9 bases. Germline CDR1 MNHEY, CDR2 SVGAGI. The length of the CDR3 is 14 residues. The CDR3 region has the DNA TGTGCCAGCAGAAGGACAGTGAACACCGGGGAGCTGTTTTTT. This gives the protein CASRRTVNTGELFF.

The chain has TRBV18 and TRBJ1-4; 10 bases align to TRBD1. The germline gives CDR1 KGHSH, CDR2 LQKENI. V lost 6 bases to trimming and J lost 0 bases; unmatched junction nucleotides: 10. This CDR3 spans 18 amino acids. CDR3 region: CASSLTGTGATTNEKLFF. Written as DNA, the CDR3 is TGTGCCAGCTCTCTCACCGGGACAGGGGCGACAACTAATGAAAAACTGTTTTTT.

Comment on this clone: Germline and junction disagree at one end, which may indicate a read error. The chain links TRBV24-1 to TRBJ1-1; D gene uncertain. Germline CDR1 reads KGHDR; CDR2 reads SFDVKD. The CDR3 extends over 13 amino acids. For the CDR3, the DNA is TGTGCTACCAGTGACCCTTCGAGGACTGAAGCTTTCTTT. Its protein is CATSDPSRTEAFF.

Concerning this clone: The junction shows a germline mismatch at one end, possibly a read error. The chain employs TRBV18 and TRBJ1-1; D gene unclear. Germline V CDR1 and CDR2: KGHSH, LQKENI. This CDR3 is built from 15 residues. The CDR3 reads CASLPPMGGYTEAFF. The CDR3 DNA is TGTGCCAGCTTACCACCGATGGGCGGGTACACTGAAGCTTTCTTT.

The chain is built from TRBV7-9 and TRBJ1-5; D is possibly TRBD1 (6 bases). Germline V gives CDR1 SEHNR, CDR2 FQNEAQ (reference sequence). The V end lost 5 bases, the J end lost 5 bases, and 10 bases lay between the germline ends. The CDR3 has 13 residues. The CDR3 sequence is CASSLGADQPQHF. The CDR3 bases are TGTGCCAGCAGCCTGGGGGCGGATCAGCCCCAGCATTTT.

A single count supports this clone. The chain links TRBV30 to TRBJ1-6; D possibly corresponds to TRBD1 (6 bases). This CDR3 contains 13 residues. Germline CDR1 GTSNPN, CDR2 SVGIG (reference sequence). V shed 2 bases and J shed 7 bases, with 9 bases lying between them. The CDR3 loop reads CAWSRTANSPLHF. The CDR3 DNA follows: TGTGCCTGGAGTAGGACAGCGAATTCACCCCTCCACTTT.

The V call is TRBV7-8, the J call TRBJ2-2; 9 nucleotides align to TRBD1. V gave up 5 bases and J gave up 7 bases; unmatched junction bases: 11. This CDR3 contains 16 residues. Germline V gene data show CDR1 as SGHVS and CDR2 as FQNEAQ. The CDR3 is CASSSNAGQGNGELFF. The CDR3 bases are TGTGCCAGCAGCAGTAACGCCGGACAGGGGAACGGGGAGCTGTTTTTT.

V and J are TRBV25-1 and TRBJ1-2, with 7 bases that match TRBD1. CDR1 is MGHDK and CDR2 is SYGVNS in the germline V gene. The V and J ends lost 11 bases and 0 bases, in that order; junction bases with no gene match: 12. The CDR3 sequence is 15 residues long. CDR3 protein: CASTGDSRANYGYTF. CDR3 in DNA: TGTGCCTCAACCGGGGACAGCCGAGCTAACTATGGCTACACCTTC.

The gene calls are TRBV3-1 (or the pseudogene TRBV3-2) and TRBJ2-7; D is ambiguous. Germline loops: CDR1 LGHDT, CDR2 YNNKEL (reference sequence). CDR3 length equals 14 residues. V lost 0 bases to trimming and J lost 4 bases, with 10 bases between them. CDR3 coding DNA: TGTGCCAGCAGCCAAGATGCCAGAAGATACGAGCAGTACTTC. This encodes CASSQDARRYEQYF.

The rearrangement joins TRBV5-4 to TRBJ1-2; the D gene is possibly TRBD1 (5 bases). The V gene lost 0 bases and the J gene lost 5 bases, with 14 bases spanning the gap. The CDR3 totals 15 residues. Germline lookup yields CDR1 SGHNT and CDR2 YYREEE (reference sequence). The CDR3: CASSLETGNFYGYTF. The CDR3 DNA follows: TGTGCCAGCAGCTTGGAAACAGGAAACTTTTATGGCTACACCTTC.

The rearrangement uses TRBV24-1 and TRBJ2-2; 7 bases align to TRBD1. Germline CDR1 KGHDR, CDR2 SFDVKD. V shed 4 bases, J shed 7 bases, and the junction held 8 bases outside the gene matches. The CDR3 loop spans 15 amino acids. The CDR3 sequence is CATSDRQGSIGELFF. Written as DNA, the CDR3 is TGTGCCACCAGTGACCGACAGGGTTCTATCGGGGAGCTGTTTTTT.

This chain uses TRBV24-1 with TRBJ2-1; TRBD1 aligns across 11 bases. Per the germline V gene, CDR1 is KGHDR and CDR2 is SFDVKD. This CDR3 contains 15 residues. V dropped 6 bases and J dropped 6; count of bases not matched to a gene: 6. The CDR3 DNA follows: TGTGCCACCAGTAAATCCGGGACAGGGGGCAATGAGCAGTTCTTC. This codes for CATSKSGTGGNEQFF.

The rearrangement joins TRBV2 to TRBJ1-1; the D is unclear. This CDR3 is 13 amino acids long. CDR1 and CDR2 (germline): SNHLY, FYNNEI. V gave up 7 bases and J gave up 1 base, with 10 bases separating them. CDR3 region: CASITEQNTEAFF. CDR3 nucleotides: TGTGCCAGCATTACAGAACAGAACACTGAAGCTTTCTTT.

V gene TRBV3-1 (or the pseudogene TRBV3-2) combines with J gene TRBJ1-1, with D possibly TRBD1 on 6 matching bases. In germline, CDR1 is LGHDT, CDR2 YNNKEL (reference sequence). The CDR3 extends over 14 amino acids. The V gene lost 3 bases and the J gene lost 7 bases, with 15 bases spanning the gap. For the CDR3, the DNA is TGTGCCAGCAGCCATGGGACACCTCAGGGTGAAGCTTTCTTT. As protein: CASSHGTPQGEAFF.

The chain has TRBV10-3 and TRBJ2-2; TRBD2 agrees at 13 bases. This CDR3 is 16 amino acids long. The germline V gene has CDR1 ENHRY and CDR2 SYGVKD. Losses at the gene ends were 11 bases for V and 0 bases for J; bases not matched to a gene: 6. The CDR3 spells CASGTSGISNTGELFF. CDR3 DNA sequence: TGTGCCTCCGGGACTAGCGGGATATCGAACACCGGGGAGCTGTTTTTT.

This chain links TRBV29-1 with TRBJ1-1; 8 bases are a match to TRBD1. This CDR3 region has 15 residues. The ends lost 8 bases at V and 3 bases at J; junction bases unmatched: 14. The germline gives CDR1 SQVTM, CDR2 ANQGSEA. This chain's CDR3 is CSPQTYTGGDTEAFF. The CDR3, as DNA: TGCAGCCCCCAGACCTACACAGGGGGAGACACTGAAGCTTTCTTT.

This chain links TRBV19 with TRBJ1-2; possible D gene TRBD1, 5 bases. V lost 0 bases to trimming and J lost 5 bases, with 16 bases between them. Germline CDR1 is LNHDA and CDR2 is SQIVND (reference sequence). The CDR3 covers 16 residues. CDR3 bases: TGTGCCAGTAGTATAGATCAGTGGGGCAGGAGATATGGCTACACCTTC. Its translation: CASSIDQWGRRYGYTF.

CDR3 sequence (DNA): TGTGCCGGGGCCTCTTGGGGCACTGGAAACACCATATATTTT. Its protein is CAGASWGTGNTIYF. The genes are TRBV2 and TRBJ1-3, with TRBD1 as a possible D gene (5 bases). CDR1 is SNHLY, CDR2 FYNNEI, per germline. The ends were cut back, 11 bases at V and 2 bases at J, with 16 bases in the middle. The length of the CDR3 is 14 residues.

This chain connects TRBV9 to TRBJ1-5, with D possibly matching TRBD1 (6 bases). V shed 2 bases and J shed 7 bases, with 16 bases lying between them. CDR3 size: 15 residues. CDR1 SGDLS and CDR2 YYNGEE come from the germline V gene. The CDR3 DNA follows: TGTGCCAGCAGCGTGAGTCAAGGGAGGGGGCAGCCCCAGCATTTT. Protein product: CASSVSQGRGQPQHF. Together with reference TRBV9 and TRBJ1-5, the CDR3 gives the full variable domain: DSGVTQTPKHLITATGQRVTLRCSPRSGDLSVYWYQQSLDQGLQFLIQYYNGEERAKGNILERFSAQQFPDLHSELNLSSLELGDSALYFCASSVSQGRGQPQHFGDGTRLSIL.